Listed here is a single TCR beta chain. Antigen unknown. This CDR3 has 13 residues. V was pared by 4 bases and J by 12 bases, with 19 bases between. Germline V gives CDR1 SGHTS, CDR2 YDEGEE. This sample is part of a study of cytomegalovirus exposure and HLA in healthy donors. General study results and limits: Investigators reported around 150 TCR beta chains as tied to cytomegalovirus.

Donors had nominal health at sampling but likely had unrecorded immune exposures. Researchers ran the PCR with 60 Vbeta and 13 Jbeta primers. Clones were read by immunoSEQ multiplex PCR, and TCRdb kept only the in-frame ones, dropping some. The listing records around 76,000 clones. Material: PBMCs. V usage is TRBV5-8 and J usage is TRBJ1-2; D is possibly TRBD1 (5 bases). This sequence was found in a boy younger than 18 in good health and CMV-seronegative. CDR3 protein: CASSPWGRTRNTF. The CDR3 nucleotides read TGTGCCAGCAGCCCTTGGGGCCGGACCCGTAACACCTTC.